The clone carrying this TCR beta chain has just a few counts. The CDR3 covers 13 residues. CDR1 and CDR2 from the germline V gene are LNHNV and YYDKDF (reference sequence). V was shortened by 1 base and J by 0 bases, with 3 bases between the two germline ends. This entry comes from a study of T cell repertoires in cytomegalovirus infection. One entry per CDR3 protein, called by TCRdb with MiXCR from the reads. The top ten hold under 15% of the sample, which has around 550,000 distinct CDR3 sequences, approximately 26% seen once. J is TRBJ2-5 and V is TRBV15, with D uncertain. Sequencing input: PBMCs. The source is a human donor in good health (CMV status not recorded). Some clones in this sample may be carry-over from other donors' samples. The CDR3 region is CATSRGHQETQYF. Here the CDR3 DNA reads TGTGCCACCAGCAGAGGACACCAAGAGACCCAGTACTTC.